Following are 10 T cell receptor beta chains from one sample sequenced in a study of regulatory T cells in long-lasting Graves disease. For TCR beta, libraries came from iRepertoire HTBI primers and Arm-PCR of CDR3 regions. One entry per CDR3 protein, called by TCRdb with MiXCR from the multiplex PCR reads. The sample holds under 500,000 distinct CDR3 sequences, around 21% seen once. Specified time point: persistent/refractory GD, antithyroid drugs over 5 years with positive TRAb. The TCR library used RNA extracted from PBMCs. The sequencing here drew on peripheral blood mononuclear cells (PBMCs), taken when the disease was refractory, from a patient treated with antithyroid drugs. These receptors all come from a female donor with Graves disease.

This chain joins TRBV7-2 and TRBJ2-3, with 7 bases identical to TRBD2. The germline gives CDR1 SGHTA, CDR2 FQGNSA. The CDR3 runs 13 residues. The ends lost 5 bases at V and 8 bases at J; junction bases unmatched: 7. CDR3 DNA: TGTGCCAGCAGCCCTAGGAGGGAGGGTACGCAGTATTTT. Its protein product is CASSPRREGTQYF.

The J gene is TRBJ2-7, the V gene TRBV9; the D gene could be TRBD1 or TRBD2 (6 bases each). Germline V gene sequence: CDR1 SGDLS, CDR2 YYNGEE. V gave up 0 bases and J gave up 7 bases, with 17 bases separating them. The CDR3 is 15 residues long. The CDR3 coding sequence is TGTGCCAGCAGCGTAGATGGGGGGCTCTCCTGGGAGCAGTACTTC. This codes for CASSVDGGLSWEQYF.

This clonotype was observed at least ten times. The chain has TRBV20-1 and TRBJ2-4; tentatively, D is TRBD1 or TRBD2 (5 bases each). Per germline, CDR1 DFQATT and CDR2 SNEGSKA (reference sequence). The V and J ends lost 6 bases and 8 bases respectively, with 14 bases between them. The CDR3 is 12 residues long. The CDR3 DNA reads TGCAGTGCCGGAAAAGGGACGGACATTCAGTACTTC. This translates into CSAGKGTDIQYF.

This clonotype was recorded only once. This chain links TRBV28 with TRBJ2-7; 10 nucleotides align to TRBD2. Germline V gene data show CDR1 as MDHEN and CDR2 as SYDVKM. CDR3 size: 14 residues. V lost 4 bases to trimming and J lost 2 bases; unmatched junction nucleotides: 2. CDR3 DNA sequence: TGTGCCAGCAGTTGGCTAGCGGGAGCCTACGAGCAGTACTTC. The encoded protein is CASSWLAGAYEQYF.

This clonotype was seen many times. This sequence joins TRBV7-2 and TRBJ1-1; 7 bases are a match to TRBD1. The ends lost 1 base at V and 5 bases at J; junction bases unmatched: 7. CDR3 size: 15 residues. Germline V CDR1 and CDR2: SGHTA, FQGNSA. CDR3 nucleotides: TGTGCCAGCAGCTTAGAAGTTGCCAGGGGGACTGAAGCTTTCTTT. Its translation: CASSLEVARGTEAFF.

This rearrangement joins TRBV10-3 to TRBJ2-5, with 11 bases that match TRBD2. The V segment lost 3 bases and the J segment 1 base; nucleotides outside the gene matches: 4. The CDR3 extends over 16 amino acids. Looked up from germline, CDR1 is ENHRY and CDR2 is SYGVKD. Written as DNA, the CDR3 is TGTGCCATCAGTGATTGGACTAGCGGGTCCCAAGAGACCCAGTACTTC. As protein: CAISDWTSGSQETQYF.

This clonotype was recorded a few times. This chain joins TRBV6-1 and TRBJ1-2, with D possibly TRBD1 on 6 matching bases. Germline V gene sequence: CDR1 MNHNS, CDR2 SASEGT. The CDR3 runs to 11 residues. The CDR3 loop is CAARTDLGYTF. DNA for the CDR3: TGTGCTGCCCGGACAGATCTTGGCTACACCTTC.

This clonotype appeared a few times. An end of the junction does not agree with germline; a read error may underlie this. This chain joins TRBV7-3 and TRBJ2-5; the D gene is possibly TRBD1 (6 bases). The CDR3 has 12 amino acids. The germline V gene has CDR1 SGHTA and CDR2 FQGTGA. The CDR3 DNA is TGTGCCAGCAGCTACAGGGTAGAGGCCCAGTACTTC. Amino acid sequence: CASSYRVEAQYF.

This clonotype has just a few counts. J is TRBJ2-4 and V is TRBV7-6; 8 bases are shared with TRBD1. The V gene's germline CDR1 is SGHVS and CDR2 FNYEAQ. J gave up 9 bases and V 5 bases, and 6 bases lay outside the gene matches. CDR3 size: 13 residues. CDR3 loop: CASSDRDRLIQYF. In DNA, the CDR3 is TGTGCCAGCAGCGACCGGGACAGGCTCATTCAGTACTTC.

This clonotype showed up many times. V gene TRBV28 combines with J gene TRBJ2-5; 10 bases line up with TRBD1. Trimming took 7 bases from V and 5 from J; bases not matched to a gene: 10. The CDR3 length is 15 residues. The germline V gene encodes CDR1 MDHEN and CDR2 SYDVKM. CDR3 nucleotide sequence: TGTGCCAGCACCCTTGGGACAGGGGCGATTGAGACCCAGTACTTC. Protein sequence: CASTLGTGAIETQYF.